The rows below give T cell receptor beta chains drawn from one sample of a study of Ad26.COV2.S vaccination and SARS-CoV-2 variants. Assay: immunoSEQ multiplex PCR; the TCRdb copy retains only in-frame clones and omits some. The sample has about 680,000 clones, 80% to 90% seen once. The source material was peripheral blood, sampled in a trial of Ad26.COV2.S vaccine versus placebo. The receptors here all came from a person between 18 and 65 years old who received the Ad26.COV2.S COVID-19 vaccine or a placebo. Both conserved end residues are part of each CDR3. The D gene is left open where the match is weak. Size is omitted from some rows. Given values are once, few, many or a class for expanded clones.

TRBV7-8	TRBJ1-1	TRBD1	-	TGTGCCAGCAGCTTACGACAGGGGAACACTGAAGCTTTCTTT	CASSLRQGNTEAFF
TRBV15	TRBJ2-2	TRBD1	-	TGTGCCACCAGCAGAGCCACAGGGGCGAACACCGGGGAGCTGTTTTTT	CATSRATGANTGELFF
TRBV5-8	TRBJ1-1	TRBD1	-	TGTGCCAGCAGCCCGCCATGGGGACAGGGGGATGTTGAAGCTTTCTTT	CASSPPWGQGDVEAFF
TRBV3-1/TRBV3-2	TRBJ1-5	-	-	TGTGCCAGCAGCCAAGGGGGGGGAGGGCAGCCCCAGCATTTT	CASSQGGGGQPQHF
TRBV5-1	TRBJ2-1	TRBD1	-	TGCGCCAGCAGCTTAACCTTCACAGGACAGGGGGCTTACAATGAGCAGTTCTTC	CASSLTFTGQGAYNEQFF
TRBV7-2	TRBJ2-7	TRBD1	few	TGTGCCAGCAGCTTAGGAGGGACAGTCTCCTCCTACGAGCAGTACTTC	CASSLGGTVSSYEQYF
TRBV30	TRBJ2-7	TRBD1	-	TGTGCCTGGAGTTTTCAGGGGGCGGACGAGCAGTACTTC	CAWSFQGADEQYF
TRBV18	TRBJ1-3	-	-	TGTGCCAGCTCACCATACCTAGGCTCCTCTGGAAACACCATATATTTT	CASSPYLGSSGNTIYF
TRBV11-2	TRBJ2-2	-	-	TGTGCCAGCAGTTCCTCGAGGGGGGCGAACACCGGGGAGCTGTTTTTT	CASSSSRGANTGELFF
TRBV10-3	TRBJ2-1	-	-	TGTGCCATCAGGGGCCTTAGCGCGAATGAGCAGTTCTTC	CAIRGLSANEQFF
TRBV6-2/TRBV6-3	TRBJ1-3	-	-	TGTGCCAGCAGTGACACGTGGAGATTCCGTGGAAACACCATATATTTT	CASSDTWRFRGNTIYF
TRBV7-2	TRBJ1-5	TRBD1	-	TGTGCCAGCAGCGCGGACAGGGCAAGTCAGCCCCAGCATTTT	CASSADRASQPQHF
TRBV9	TRBJ2-7	-	-	TGTGCCAGCAGCGTAACTTTTCAGGCCGAGCAGTACTTC	CASSVTFQAEQYF
TRBV6-2/TRBV6-3	TRBJ2-1	TRBD2	-	TGTGCCAGCAGTTACAGGACTAGCGGGGGAGTCCTGGACAATGAGCAGTTCTTC	CASSYRTSGGVLDNEQFF
TRBV18	TRBJ2-2	-	-	TGTGCCAGCTCACCGGGGGCCCTAGCGAACACCGGGGAGCTGTTTTTT	CASSPGALANTGELFF
TRBV5-1	TRBJ2-5	TRBD2	-	TGCGCCAGCAGCTTGGGGGGACTAGCGGGTACCCAAGAGACCCAGTACTTC	CASSLGGLAGTQETQYF
TRBV21-1	TRBJ2-7	-	-	TGTGCCAGCAGCAAAGTCGGACTAGCGGGGGAAGCCTACGAGCAGTACTTC	CASSKVGLAGEAYEQYF
TRBV7-9	TRBJ2-2	-	-	TGTGCCAGCAGCTTCCAGGGGCTCGGAACCGGGGAGCTGTTTTTT	CASSFQGLGTGELFF
TRBV4-3	TRBJ1-6	-	once	TGCGCCAGCAGCCAAGGTAGTCTTCGCCGGCTCGAGGATAATTCACCCCTCCACTTT	CASSQGSLRRLEDNSPLHF
TRBV6-5	TRBJ1-5	TRBD1	-	TGTGCCAGCAGTCCCAGGGGGAGTAGCAATCAGCCCCAGCATTTT	CASSPRGSSNQPQHF
TRBV6-6	TRBJ1-5	-	-	TGTGCCAGCAGTCCAGGGCTCAATCAGCCCCAGCATTTT	CASSPGLNQPQHF
TRBV11-2	TRBJ2-3	TRBD2	-	TGTGCCAGCAGCTTAGCGGGGGGTGATACGCAGTATTTT	CASSLAGGDTQYF
TRBV15	TRBJ2-3	TRBD2	-	TGTGCCACCAGCAGGCTTCTAGCGGGAGTACTCACAGATACGCAGTATTTT	CATSRLLAGVLTDTQYF
TRBV9	TRBJ1-5	-	-	TGTGCCAGCAGCGGAGGGCCCAGGGCAAATCAGCCCCAGCATTTT	CASSGGPRANQPQHF
TRBV6-2/TRBV6-3	TRBJ2-7	-	-	TGTGCCAGCAGTTACGGGGGGGCGCAGCAGTACTTC	CASSYGGAQQYF
TRBV2	TRBJ2-2	TRBD2	-	TGTGCCAGCAGTAGACTAGCGGGACCGAACACCGGGGAGCTGTTTTTT	CASSRLAGPNTGELFF
TRBV18	TRBJ1-4	-	once	TGTGCCAGCTCACCAGGACCGGGACCCACGAATGAAAAACTGTTTTTT	CASSPGPGPTNEKLFF
TRBV5-4	TRBJ1-1	-	-	TGTGCCAGCAGCTTGGGGGGTGGGGTCACTGAAGCTTTCTTT	CASSLGGGVTEAFF
TRBV7-2	TRBJ2-7	-	-	TGTGCCAGCAGCGTGATGGGGGGGGCTTCCTACGAGCAGTACTTC	CASSVMGGASYEQYF
TRBV19	TRBJ2-6	-	-	TGTGCCAGTAGTATAGATCAGATCTCTGGGGCCAACGTCCTGACTTTC	CASSIDQISGANVLTF
TRBV30	TRBJ1-3	TRBD1	once	TGTGCCTGGGCTACAGGGGACCCTGGAAACACCATATATTTT	CAWATGDPGNTIYF
TRBV11-2	TRBJ2-5	-	-	TGTGCCAGCAGCTTAGTGGTGAGGGGGGAGACCCAGTACTTC	CASSLVVRGETQYF
TRBV2	TRBJ1-5	-	-	TGTGCCAGCAGTGTAGGTCAGCCCCAGCATTTT	CASSVGQPQHF
TRBV20-1	TRBJ2-1	TRBD2	-	TGCAGTGCTAGTAGACTAGCGGGAGAGGTTGAGCAGTTCTTC	CSASRLAGEVEQFF
TRBV30	TRBJ1-3	-	-	TGTGCCTGGAGTGCCAGTAGAAACACCATATATTTT	CAWSASRNTIYF
TRBV3-1/TRBV3-2	TRBJ2-7	-	-	TGTGCCAGCAGCCAAGAGTCCCCCTACGAGCAGTACTTC	CASSQESPYEQYF
TRBV4-1	TRBJ1-2	-	-	TGCGCCAGCAGCCAAGATGCGGGTAGGGGGGGCTACACCTTC	CASSQDAGRGGYTF
TRBV5-1	TRBJ1-2	-	-	TGCGCCAGCAGCTTGGGGGGTAGGGGCTACACCTTC	CASSLGGRGYTF
TRBV4-1	TRBJ2-1	TRBD1	-	TGCGCCAGCAGCCAAGAAGGGACAGATTTCAATGAGCAGTTCTTC	CASSQEGTDFNEQFF
TRBV6-2/TRBV6-3	TRBJ2-5	TRBD1	-	TGTGCCAGCAGCCTACAGGGGGTGCCGGAGACCCAGTACTTC	CASSLQGVPETQYF
TRBV7-2	TRBJ2-3	-	-	TGTGCCAGCAGCTCCGAAGGCACTAGCTGGGATACGCAGTATTTT	CASSSEGTSWDTQYF
TRBV14	TRBJ1-6	-	-	TGTGCCAGCAGCCAAGATCACGTACAGGCCGATTTGTCACCCCTCCACTTT	CASSQDHVQADLSPLHF
TRBV10-1	TRBJ2-3	-	-	TGCGCCAGCAGTGAGGCGGTCACTAGCACAGATACGCAGTATTTT	CASSEAVTSTDTQYF
TRBV2	TRBJ2-3	TRBD2	-	TGTGCCAGCCCCTGGGGGGGGGACAGCACAGATACGCAGTATTTT	CASPWGGDSTDTQYF
TRBV4-2	TRBJ2-7	-	few	TGTGCCAGCAGCCCCGGGCAGGCCTACGAGCAGTACTTC	CASSPGQAYEQYF
TRBV4-3	TRBJ2-1	-	once	TGCGCCAGCAGCCAAGCCTTCACCGGGACACTGAACAATGAGCAGTTCTTC	CASSQAFTGTLNNEQFF
TRBV11-1	TRBJ1-4	-	-	TGTGCCAGCAGCCCCCAGTCGGTTGACTCAGGGGAAAAACTGTTTTTT	CASSPQSVDSGEKLFF
TRBV19	TRBJ2-1	TRBD2	-	TGTGCCAGTAGTGTTAGCGGGAGGACCCATGGTGGTAAGCAGTTCTTC	CASSVSGRTHGGKQFF
TRBV2	TRBJ1-1	TRBD1	-	TGTGCCACCAACCGGGACAGGGGAAGTTCGACTGAAGCTTTCTTT	CATNRDRGSSTEAFF
TRBV6-5	TRBJ2-1	-	-	TGTGCCAGTCTAAGGGACACCTACAATGAGCAGTTCTTC	CASLRDTYNEQFF
TRBV12-5	TRBJ2-7	-	-	TGTGCTAGTGGTTTGGTAGTCCGAGCGGGCTACGAGCAGTACTTC	CASGLVVRAGYEQYF
TRBV11-2	TRBJ2-1	TRBD2	-	TGTGCCAGCAGCTCCTCACTAGCGGGAATCAATGAGCAGTTCTTC	CASSSSLAGINEQFF
TRBV7-2	TRBJ2-3	TRBD2	-	TGTGCCAGCAGCTACCCCACTAGCGGGAGGGCTGCGCAGTATTTT	CASSYPTSGRAAQYF
TRBV6-2/TRBV6-3	TRBJ2-1	TRBD2	-	TGTGCCAGCAGTCATACCGGGACTAGCGGGAGTATAAATGAGCAGTTCTTC	CASSHTGTSGSINEQFF
TRBV7-9	TRBJ2-3	TRBD2	-	TGTGCCAGCACCCTCGGACTAGCGGGGGACACAGATACGCAGTATTTT	CASTLGLAGDTDTQYF